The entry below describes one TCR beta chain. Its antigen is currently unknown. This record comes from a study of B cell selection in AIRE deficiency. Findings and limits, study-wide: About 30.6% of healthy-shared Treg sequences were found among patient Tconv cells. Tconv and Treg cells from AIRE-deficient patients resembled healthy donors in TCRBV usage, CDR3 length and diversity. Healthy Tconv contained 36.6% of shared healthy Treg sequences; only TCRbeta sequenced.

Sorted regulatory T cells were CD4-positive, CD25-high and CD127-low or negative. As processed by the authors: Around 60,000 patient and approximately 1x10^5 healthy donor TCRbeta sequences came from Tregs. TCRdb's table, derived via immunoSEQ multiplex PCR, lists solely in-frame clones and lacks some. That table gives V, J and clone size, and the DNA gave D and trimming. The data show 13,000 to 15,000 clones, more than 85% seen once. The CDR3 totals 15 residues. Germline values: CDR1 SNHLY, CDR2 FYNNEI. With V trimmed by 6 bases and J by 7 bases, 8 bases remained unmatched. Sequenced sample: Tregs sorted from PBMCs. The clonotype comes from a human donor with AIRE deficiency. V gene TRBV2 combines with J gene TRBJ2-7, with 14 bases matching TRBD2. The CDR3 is CASRSGLAGAGEQYF. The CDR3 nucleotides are TGTGCCAGCAGATCGGGACTAGCGGGAGCGGGTGAGCAGTACTTC.